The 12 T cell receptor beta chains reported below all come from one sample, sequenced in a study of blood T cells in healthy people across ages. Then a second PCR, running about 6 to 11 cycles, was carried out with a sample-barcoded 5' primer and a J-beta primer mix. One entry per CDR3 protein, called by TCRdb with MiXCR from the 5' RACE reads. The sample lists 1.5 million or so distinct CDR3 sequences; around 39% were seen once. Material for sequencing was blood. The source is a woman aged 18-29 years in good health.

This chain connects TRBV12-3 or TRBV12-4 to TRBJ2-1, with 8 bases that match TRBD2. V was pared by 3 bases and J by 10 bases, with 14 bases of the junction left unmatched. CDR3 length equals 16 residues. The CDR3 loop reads CASSFDSTFGGGEQFF. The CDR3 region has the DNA TGTGCCAGCAGTTTCGATTCTACATTCGGGGGGGGAGAGCAGTTCTTC.

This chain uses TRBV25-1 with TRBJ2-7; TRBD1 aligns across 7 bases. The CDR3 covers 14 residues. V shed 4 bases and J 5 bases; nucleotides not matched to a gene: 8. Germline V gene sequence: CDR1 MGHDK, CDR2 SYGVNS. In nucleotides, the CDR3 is TGTGCCAGCAGTGGATCGAGGGGGCCCCACGAGCAGTACTTC. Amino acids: CASSGSRGPHEQYF.

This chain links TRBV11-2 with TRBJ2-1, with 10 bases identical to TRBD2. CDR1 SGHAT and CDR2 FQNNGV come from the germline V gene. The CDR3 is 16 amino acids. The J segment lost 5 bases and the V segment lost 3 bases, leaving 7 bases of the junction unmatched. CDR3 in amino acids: CASSFPTSGPDNEQFF. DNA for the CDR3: TGTGCCAGCAGCTTCCCGACTAGCGGGCCAGACAATGAGCAGTTCTTC.

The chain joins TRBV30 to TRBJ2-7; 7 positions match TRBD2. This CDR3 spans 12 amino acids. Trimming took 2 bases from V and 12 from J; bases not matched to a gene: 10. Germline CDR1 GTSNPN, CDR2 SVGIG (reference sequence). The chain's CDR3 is CAWSLDRDYLYF. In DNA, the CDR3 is TGTGCCTGGAGTCTAGACCGGGACTACCTGTACTTC.

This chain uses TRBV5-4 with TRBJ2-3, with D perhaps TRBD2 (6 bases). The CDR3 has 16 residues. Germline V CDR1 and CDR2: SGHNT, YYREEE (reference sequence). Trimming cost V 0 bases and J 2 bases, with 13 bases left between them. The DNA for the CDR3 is TGTGCCAGCAGCTTGGATCTGGGGGGTACCACAGATACGCAGTATTTT. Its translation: CASSLDLGGTTDTQYF. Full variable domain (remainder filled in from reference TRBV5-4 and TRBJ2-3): ETGVTQSPTHLIKTRGQQVTLRCSSQSGHNTVSWYQQALGQGPQFIFQYYREEENGRGNFPPRFSGLQFPNYSSELNVNALELDDSALYLCASSLDLGGTTDTQYFGPGTRLTVL.

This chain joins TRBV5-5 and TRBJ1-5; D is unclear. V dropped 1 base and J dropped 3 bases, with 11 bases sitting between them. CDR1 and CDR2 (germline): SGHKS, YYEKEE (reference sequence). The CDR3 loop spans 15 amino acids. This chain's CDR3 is CASSLRGAYNQPQHF. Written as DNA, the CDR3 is TGTGCCAGCAGCTTGCGCGGAGCGTACAATCAGCCCCAGCATTTT.

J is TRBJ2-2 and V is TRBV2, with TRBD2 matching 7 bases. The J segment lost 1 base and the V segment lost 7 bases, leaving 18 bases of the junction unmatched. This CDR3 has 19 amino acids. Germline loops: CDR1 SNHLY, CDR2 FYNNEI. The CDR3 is CASTYFKGRDRENTGELFF. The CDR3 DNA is TGTGCCAGCACCTACTTCAAGGGGAGGGACCGAGAGAACACCGGGGAGCTGTTTTTT. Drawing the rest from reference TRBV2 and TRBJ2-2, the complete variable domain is EPEVTQTPSHQVTQMGQEVILRCVPISNHLYFYWYRQILGQKVEFLVSFYNNEISEKSEIFDDQFSVERPDGSNFTLKIRSTKLEDSAMYFCASTYFKGRDRENTGELFFGEGSRLTVL.

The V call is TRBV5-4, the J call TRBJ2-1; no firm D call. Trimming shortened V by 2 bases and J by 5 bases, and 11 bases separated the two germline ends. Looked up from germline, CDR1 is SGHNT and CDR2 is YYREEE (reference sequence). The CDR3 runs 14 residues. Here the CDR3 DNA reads TGTGCCAGCAGCTTAGACTCTCTACACAATGAGCAGTTCTTC. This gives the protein CASSLDSLHNEQFF.

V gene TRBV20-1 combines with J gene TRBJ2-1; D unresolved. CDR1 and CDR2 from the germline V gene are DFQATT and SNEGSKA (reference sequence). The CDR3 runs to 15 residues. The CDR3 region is CSSRTAMGSYNEQFF. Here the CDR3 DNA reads TGCAGCTCCCGGACCGCTATGGGCTCCTACAATGAGCAGTTCTTC.

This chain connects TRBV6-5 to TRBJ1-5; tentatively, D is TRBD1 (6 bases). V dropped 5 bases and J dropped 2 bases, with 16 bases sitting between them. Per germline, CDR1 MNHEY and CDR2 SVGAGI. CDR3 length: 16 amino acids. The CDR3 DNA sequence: TGTGCCAGCAGTCACCTAGGGGGTGGCGGCAATCAGCCCCAGCATTTT. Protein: CASSHLGGGGNQPQHF.

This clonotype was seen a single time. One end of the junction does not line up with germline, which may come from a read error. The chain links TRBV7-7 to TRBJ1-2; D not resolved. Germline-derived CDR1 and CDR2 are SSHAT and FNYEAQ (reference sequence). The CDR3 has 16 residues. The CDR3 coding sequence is TGTGCTAGCAGCTCCGCGGGAGGTACGGGAAACTATGGCTACACCTTC. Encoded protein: CASSSAGGTGNYGYTF.

In DNA, the CDR3 is TGTGCCAGCAGTCCCCGCCCGATAGTGGCTTTCTTT. Protein: CASSPRPIVAFF. The J gene is TRBJ1-1, the V gene TRBV28; D is ambiguous. This CDR3 has 12 residues. V gave up 5 bases and J gave up 11 bases, with 15 bases separating them. Germline V CDR1 and CDR2: MDHEN, SYDVKM.